This paragraph covers one T cell receptor (beta chain) sequence. Its antigen is not identified. With 7 bases removed from V and 7 bases from J, the gap between germline ends came to 16 bases. The germline V gene encodes CDR1 MDHEN and CDR2 SYDVKM. The CDR3 has 13 amino acids. The sample is drawn from a study of blood T cells in healthy people across ages. Overall study context: Template switching captured about one barcoded beta molecule per two T cells. The study's findings and limits: Roughly linear declines in TCR beta diversity per million T cells occurred with age. Naive T cell percentage and TCR beta diversity correlated strongly.

The sample, roughly 9.1 milliliters of peripheral blood, was drawn from each donor. A second about 6 to 12 cycle PCR used barcoded and J-beta primers. MiXCR, run by TCRdb on the 5' RACE reads, gives a single entry per CDR3 protein. The table lists 250,000 to 300,000 distinct CDR3 sequences, 27% of them singletons. The clonotype originates from a woman aged 70-85 years in good health. The sequenced sample consisted of blood. The chain recombines TRBV28 with TRBJ1-1, with a possible D match to TRBD1 (5 bases). CDR3 amino acids: CASTSRPQGEAFF. The CDR3 DNA is TGTGCCAGCACCTCGCGGCCCCAGGGTGAAGCTTTCTTT.